The source of this T cell receptor (beta chain) is a study of T cell responses to AZD1222 COVID-19 vaccine (TCRdb year 2021). Turning to the overall study: AZD1222 recipients whose second dose came at about 4 weeks and those whose second dose came at about 12 weeks were combined into one group, since spike-specific TCR depth and breadth did not differ between the two schedules. A total of just over 230 trial participants underwent TCR sequencing, of whom some 210 received two doses of AZD1222 and around 26 received two doses of the MenACWY control vaccine. Enrollment into the trials was organized by age into subgroups of 18-55, 56-69 and 70-plus years, and those subgroups contained around 150, 28 and 57 TCR-sequenced participants, respectively.

As for this clone: Its antigen is unknown. No quality values exist for individual bases; no much larger clone is one base distant.

General findings and caveats noted by the study authors: After two AZD1222 doses, spike-specific TCR breadth and depth were significantly higher than at day 0 and than in MenACWY recipients. No day 14 peak-response samples were available, so repertoires were characterized only after the peak T cell response. Conclusions about previously exposed vaccinees were limited because only six AZD1222 recipients were SARS-CoV-2 seropositive at baseline. Vaccine-associated CD4 TCRs spanned the whole spike protein, with dominant responses in regions 160-218 and 743-854. Reportedly, close to half of the unique spike-specific TCRs recognized epitopes lying outside the regions that are mutated in the B.1.351 and B.1.1.7 variants. Most participants were white British and females outnumbered males, and the authors suggested that clonal diversity may have been underestimated. In the small 56-69-year group, the increase in depth fell short of significance, most likely because of low power.

Read against the paper, the sample's time point label means: baseline before first vaccination. The vaccinee samples were drawn from two UK trials, COV001 and COV002, one of which was a single-blind randomized controlled phase 2/3 trial testing AZD1222 (ChAdOx1 nCoV-19) in healthy adults. For TCRbeta chain sequencing, PBMC samples were collected from trial participants at day 0 and at day 28 after the second dose. CDR1 SGHTA and CDR2 FQGNSA were looked up in the germline V gene. Including the terminal cysteine and phenylalanine, the CDR3 comprises 15 residues. Here the CDR3 DNA is all that survives: 45 bases in frame from base 1. From V the trimming removes 1 base and from J it removes 7 bases, while the gene matches leave 10 bases of the junction unaccounted for. The CDR3 regions of human TCRbeta chains were analyzed by immunosequencing. The published analysis was carried out like this. TCRs in the repertoires were matched against a reference library of SARS-CoV-2-specific TCRs that had been generated with the MIRA antigen-specificity platform. Breadth was defined as the fraction of unique TCRs that were SARS-CoV-2-associated, and depth was defined as the fraction of total T cells that were SARS-CoV-2-associated. Using the MIRA data, every spike-specific TCR was mapped to the spike region that the TCR reacted to and assigned to either a CD4 or a CD8 class. Log10-transformed breadth and depth values were compared by one-way ANOVA with Sidak's multiple comparisons tests. Drawn from immuneACCESS, this table holds only the in-frame rearrangements with V and J called that TCRdb kept. Clones are partly lost; checked studies trace under half to an unresolved V gene and leave the rest unexplained. V and J calls and clone size follow that table, whereas D and trimming were derived from the DNA. The sample table contains about 190,000 clones; only one count was recorded for roughly 90% of them. The top ten hold approximately 0.97% of the sample.

The chain is assembled from TRBV7-2 and TRBJ2-7; TRBD2 agrees with 7 junctional bases. The sample in question was peripheral blood, obtained on day 0 of AZD1222 vaccination. The sequence was collected from an adult in good health. The DNA reads TGTGCCAGCAGCTTAGGGCTTGGCGGGGGTGTGGAGCAGTACTTC. Its coded protein is CASSLGLGGGVEQYF.